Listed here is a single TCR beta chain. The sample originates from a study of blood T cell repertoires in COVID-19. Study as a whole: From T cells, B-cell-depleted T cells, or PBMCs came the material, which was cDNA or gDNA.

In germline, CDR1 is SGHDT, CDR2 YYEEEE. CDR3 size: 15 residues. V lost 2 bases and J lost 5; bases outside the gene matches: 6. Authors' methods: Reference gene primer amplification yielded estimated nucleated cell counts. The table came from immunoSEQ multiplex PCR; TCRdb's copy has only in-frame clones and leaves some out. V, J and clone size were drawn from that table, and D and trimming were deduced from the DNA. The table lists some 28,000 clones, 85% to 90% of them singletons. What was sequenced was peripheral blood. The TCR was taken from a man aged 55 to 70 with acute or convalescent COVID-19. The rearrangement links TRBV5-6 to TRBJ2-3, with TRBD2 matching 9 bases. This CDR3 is CASSLGGGVGDTQYF. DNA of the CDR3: TGTGCCAGCAGCTTAGGCGGGGGGGTTGGAGATACGCAGTATTTT.